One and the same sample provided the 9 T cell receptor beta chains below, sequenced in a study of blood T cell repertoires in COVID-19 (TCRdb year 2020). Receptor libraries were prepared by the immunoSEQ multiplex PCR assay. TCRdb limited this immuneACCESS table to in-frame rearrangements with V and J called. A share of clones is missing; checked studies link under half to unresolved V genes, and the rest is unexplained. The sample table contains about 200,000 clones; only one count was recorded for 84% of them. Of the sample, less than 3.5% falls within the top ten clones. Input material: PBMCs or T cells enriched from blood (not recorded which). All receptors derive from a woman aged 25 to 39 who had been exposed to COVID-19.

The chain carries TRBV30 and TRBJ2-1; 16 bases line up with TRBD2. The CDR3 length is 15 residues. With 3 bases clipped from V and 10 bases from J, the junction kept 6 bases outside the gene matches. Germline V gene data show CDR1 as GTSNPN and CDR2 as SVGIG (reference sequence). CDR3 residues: CAWRAGTSGGVEQFF. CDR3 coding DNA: TGTGCCTGGAGGGCCGGGACTAGCGGGGGGGTAGAGCAGTTCTTC.

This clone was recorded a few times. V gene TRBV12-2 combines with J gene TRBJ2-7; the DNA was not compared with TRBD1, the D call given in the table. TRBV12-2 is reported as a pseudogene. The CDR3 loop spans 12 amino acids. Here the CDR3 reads CASRLGDRGQYF. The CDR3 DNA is TGTGCAAGTCGCTTAGGGGACAGGGGGCAGTACTTC.

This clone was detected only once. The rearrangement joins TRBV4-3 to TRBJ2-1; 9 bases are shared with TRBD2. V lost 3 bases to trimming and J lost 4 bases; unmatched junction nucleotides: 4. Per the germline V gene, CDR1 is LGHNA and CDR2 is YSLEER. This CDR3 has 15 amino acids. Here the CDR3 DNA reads TGCGCCAGCAGCCAGTTAGCGGGGGCGTACAATGAGCAGTTCTTC. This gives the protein CASSQLAGAYNEQFF.

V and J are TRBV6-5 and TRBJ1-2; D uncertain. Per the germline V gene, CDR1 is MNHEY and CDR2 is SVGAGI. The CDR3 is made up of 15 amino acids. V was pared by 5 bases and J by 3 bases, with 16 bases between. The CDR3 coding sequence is TGTGCCAGCAGTCCCCCCGGAGGTCTTTACTATGGCTACACCTTC. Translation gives CASSPPGGLYYGYTF.

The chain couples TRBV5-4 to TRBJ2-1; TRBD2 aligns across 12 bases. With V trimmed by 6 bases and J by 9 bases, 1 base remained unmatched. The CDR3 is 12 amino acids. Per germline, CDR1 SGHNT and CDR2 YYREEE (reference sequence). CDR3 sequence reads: CASMTSGGEQFF. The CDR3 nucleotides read TGTGCCAGCATGACTAGCGGGGGTGAGCAGTTCTTC.

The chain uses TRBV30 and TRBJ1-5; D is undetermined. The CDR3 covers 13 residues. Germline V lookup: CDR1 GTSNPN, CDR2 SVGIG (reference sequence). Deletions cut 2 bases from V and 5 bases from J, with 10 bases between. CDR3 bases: TGTGCCTGGAGTTACGGCGGAGATCAGCCCCAGCATTTT. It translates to CAWSYGGDQPQHF.

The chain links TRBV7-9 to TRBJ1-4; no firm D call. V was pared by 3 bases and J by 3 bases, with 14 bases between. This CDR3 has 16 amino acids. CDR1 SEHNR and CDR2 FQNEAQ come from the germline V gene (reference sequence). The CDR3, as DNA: TGTGCCAGCAGCTTTTCCCTTCAGGTACCTAATGAAAAACTGTTTTTT. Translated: CASSFSLQVPNEKLFF. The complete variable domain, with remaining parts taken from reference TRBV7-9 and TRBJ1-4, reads DTGVSQNPRHKITKRGQNVTFRCDPISEHNRLYWYRQTLGQGPEFLTYFQNEAQLEKSRLLSDRFSAERPKGSFSTLEIQRTEQGDSAMYLCASSFSLQVPNEKLFFGSGTQLSVL.

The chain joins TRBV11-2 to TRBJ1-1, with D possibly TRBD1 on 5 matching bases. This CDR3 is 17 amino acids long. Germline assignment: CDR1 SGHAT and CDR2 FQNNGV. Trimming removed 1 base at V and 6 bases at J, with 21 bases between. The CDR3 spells CASSLGSRVVYSPEAFF. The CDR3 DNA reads TGTGCCAGCAGCTTAGGAAGCAGGGTTGTTTACTCACCTGAAGCTTTCTTT.

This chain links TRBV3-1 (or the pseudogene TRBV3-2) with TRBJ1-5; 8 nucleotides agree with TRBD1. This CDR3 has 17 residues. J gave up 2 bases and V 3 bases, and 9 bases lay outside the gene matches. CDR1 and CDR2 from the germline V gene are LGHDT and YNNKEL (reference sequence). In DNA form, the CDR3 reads TGTGCCAGCAGCCAGGGTGACAGGGGAGGAGGCAATCAGCCCCAGCATTTT. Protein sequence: CASSQGDRGGGNQPQHF.